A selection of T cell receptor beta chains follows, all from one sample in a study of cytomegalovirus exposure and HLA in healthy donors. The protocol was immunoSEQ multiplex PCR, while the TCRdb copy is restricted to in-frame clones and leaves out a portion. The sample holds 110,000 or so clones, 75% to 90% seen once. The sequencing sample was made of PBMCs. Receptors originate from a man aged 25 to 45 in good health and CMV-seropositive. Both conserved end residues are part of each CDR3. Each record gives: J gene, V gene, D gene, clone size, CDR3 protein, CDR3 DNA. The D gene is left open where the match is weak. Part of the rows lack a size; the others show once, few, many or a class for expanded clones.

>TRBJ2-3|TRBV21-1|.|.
CASSKVLGAGSEDTQYF
TGTGCCAGCAGCAAAGTTTTGGGGGCCGGAAGCGAGGATACGCAGTATTTT
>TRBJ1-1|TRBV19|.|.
CASTPFSKYNQLMNTEAFF
TGTGCCAGTACCCCATTTAGCAAGTACAATCAACTCATGAACACTGAAGCTTTCTTT
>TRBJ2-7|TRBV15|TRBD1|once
CATSSPTGYYEQYF
TGTGCCACCAGCTCACCGACAGGGTACTACGAGCAGTACTTC
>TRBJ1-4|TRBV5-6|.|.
CASSPTGINEKLFF
TGTGCCAGCAGCCCTACAGGGATTAATGAAAAACTGTTTTTT
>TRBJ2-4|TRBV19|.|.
CASSILGLAKNIQYF
TGTGCCAGTAGTATACTAGGACTAGCCAAAAACATTCAGTACTTC
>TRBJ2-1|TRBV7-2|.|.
CASSPRERYNEQFF
TGTGCCAGCAGCCCTAGGGAGCGATACAATGAGCAGTTCTTC
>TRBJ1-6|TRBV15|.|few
CATSRDSGAEASPLHF
TGTGCCACCAGCAGAGATAGCGGGGCAGAGGCTTCACCCCTCCACTTT
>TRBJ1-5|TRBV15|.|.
CATSRVTGGDQPQHF
TGTGCCACCAGCAGAGTCACAGGAGGGGATCAGCCCCAGCATTTT
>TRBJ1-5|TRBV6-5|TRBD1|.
CASSSTGGGGNQPQHF
TGTGCCAGCAGTTCTACAGGGGGCGGGGGCAATCAGCCCCAGCATTTT
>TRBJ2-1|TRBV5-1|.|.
CASSLDGGPYNEQFF
TGCGCCAGCAGCTTGGACGGGGGGCCCTACAATGAGCAGTTCTTC
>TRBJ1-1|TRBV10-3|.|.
CAISEGRAETEAFF
TGTGCCATCAGTGAGGGCAGGGCGGAAACTGAAGCTTTCTTT
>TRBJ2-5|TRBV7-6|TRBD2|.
CASSLVTSGGPQETQYF
TGTGCCAGCAGCTTAGTGACTAGCGGGGGGCCCCAAGAGACCCAGTACTTC
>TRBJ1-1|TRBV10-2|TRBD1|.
CASSLGGAGAFF
TGCGCCAGCAGTTTAGGGGGCGCCGGCGCTTTCTTT
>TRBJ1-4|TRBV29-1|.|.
CSVGAGDNEKLFF
TGCAGCGTTGGCGCAGGGGACAATGAAAAACTGTTTTTT
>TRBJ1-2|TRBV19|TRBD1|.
CASSKGQNYGYTF
TGTGCCAGTAGTAAGGGACAGAACTATGGCTACACCTTC
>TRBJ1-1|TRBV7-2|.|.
CASSLEGGRRTEAFF
TGTGCCAGCAGCTTAGAGGGGGGGCGCCGCACTGAAGCTTTCTTT
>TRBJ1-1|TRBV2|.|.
CASSQEGRNTEAFF
TGTGCCAGCAGCCAGGAGGGTAGGAACACTGAAGCTTTCTTT
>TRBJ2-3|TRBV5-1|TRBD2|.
CASRRLAGFTDTQYF
TGCGCCAGCAGAAGACTAGCGGGATTTACAGATACGCAGTATTTT
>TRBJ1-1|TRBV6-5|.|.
CASSPAGGGTEAFF
TGTGCCAGCAGTCCCGCGGGGGGTGGCACTGAAGCTTTCTTT
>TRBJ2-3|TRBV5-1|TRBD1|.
CASSLGTGASTDTQYF
TGCGCCAGCAGCTTGGGTACAGGGGCAAGCACAGATACGCAGTATTTT
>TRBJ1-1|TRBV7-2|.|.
CASSLGRGAITEAFF
TGTGCCAGCAGCTTAGGTCGGGGGGCAATCACTGAAGCTTTCTTT
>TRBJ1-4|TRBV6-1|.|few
CASSENRATNEKLFF
TGTGCCAGCAGTGAAAACCGAGCAACTAATGAAAAACTGTTTTTT
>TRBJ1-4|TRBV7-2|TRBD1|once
CASSTRQGAVSTNEKLFF
TGTGCCAGCAGCACCCGACAGGGGGCGGTTTCGACTAATGAAAAACTGTTTTTT
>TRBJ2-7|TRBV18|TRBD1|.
CASSNPLGTGPYEQYF
TGTGCCAGCTCAAACCCCCTAGGGACAGGGCCCTACGAGCAGTACTTC
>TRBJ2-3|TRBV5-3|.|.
CARGRGAGRKTQYF
TGTGCCAGAGGGAGAGGGGCGGGGAGGAAAACGCAGTATTTT
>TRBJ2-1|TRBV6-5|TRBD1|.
CASSYSGQGDEQFF
TGTGCCAGCAGTTACTCGGGACAGGGGGATGAGCAGTTCTTC
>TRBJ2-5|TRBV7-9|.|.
CASSLGTAQETQYF
TGTGCCAGCAGCTTAGGGACAGCCCAAGAGACCCAGTACTTC
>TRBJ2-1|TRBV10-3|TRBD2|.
CAISETTASGGFF
TGTGCCATCAGTGAGACTACGGCTAGCGGGGGATTCTTC
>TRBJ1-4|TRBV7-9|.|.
CASNPGQGEKLFF
TGTGCCAGCAACCCGGGCCAGGGGGAAAAACTGTTTTTT
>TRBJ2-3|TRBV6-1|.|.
CASSATGNTDTQYF
TGTGCCAGCAGTGCTACAGGGAACACAGATACGCAGTATTTT
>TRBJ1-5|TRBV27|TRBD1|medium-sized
CASSLGQGGLQPQHF
TGTGCCAGCAGTTTGGGACAGGGGGGTCTTCAGCCCCAGCATTTT
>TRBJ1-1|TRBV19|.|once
CASSIQGSQMTEAFF
TGTGCCAGTAGTATCCAGGGGAGTCAGATGACTGAAGCTTTCTTT